This T cell receptor beta chain originates from a study of T cell responses to AZD1222 COVID-19 vaccine. Study-wide findings and caveats: An increase in Spike-specific TCR breadth and depth was observed after two AZD1222 doses. Donors in the cohort were predominantly white British and more often female, and clonal diversity was possibly underestimated.

Method: immunoSEQ multiplex PCR; TCRdb's copy keeps in-frame clones and lacks some. Of more than 85,000 clones in the sample, 85% to 90% were seen once. About this clone itself: What it binds is unknown.

Germline V gene data show CDR1 as MNHEY and CDR2 as SMNVEV (reference sequence). The CDR3 spans 16 residues. J lost 5 bases, V lost 2 bases, and 12 bases had no gene match. The sequencing used peripheral blood, collected 28 days after the second AZD1222 dose. The clonotype was recovered from an adult who received the AZD1222 COVID-19 vaccine. The J gene is TRBJ2-7, the V gene TRBV27, with 7 bases matching TRBD1. The CDR3 region has the DNA TGTGCCAGCAGTTTAGATTCGAGACAGGGACGGAACGAGCAGTACTTC. This gives the protein CASSLDSRQGRNEQYF.